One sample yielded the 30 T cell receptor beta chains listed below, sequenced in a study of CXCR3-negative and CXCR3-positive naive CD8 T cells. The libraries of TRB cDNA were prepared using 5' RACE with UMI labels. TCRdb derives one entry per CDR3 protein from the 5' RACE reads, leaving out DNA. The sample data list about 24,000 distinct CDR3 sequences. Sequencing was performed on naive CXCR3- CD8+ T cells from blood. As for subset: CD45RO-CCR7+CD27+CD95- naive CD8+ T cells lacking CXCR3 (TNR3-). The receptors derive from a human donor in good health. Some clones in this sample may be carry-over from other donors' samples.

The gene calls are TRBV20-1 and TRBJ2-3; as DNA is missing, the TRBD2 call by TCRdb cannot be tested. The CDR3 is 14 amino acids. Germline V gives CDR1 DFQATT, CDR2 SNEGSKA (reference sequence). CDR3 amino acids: CSAPGLASTDTQYF.

CDR3 amino acids: CASSYNGGPAYEQYF. The J gene is TRBJ2-7, the V gene TRBV6-6; absent DNA, TCRdb's TRBD1 call cannot be checked. In germline, CDR1 is MNHNY, CDR2 SVGAGI (reference sequence). This CDR3 has 15 amino acids.

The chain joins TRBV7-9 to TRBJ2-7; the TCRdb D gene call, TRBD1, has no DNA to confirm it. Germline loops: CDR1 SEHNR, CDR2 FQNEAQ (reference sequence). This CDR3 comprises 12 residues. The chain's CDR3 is CASSYAPREQYF.

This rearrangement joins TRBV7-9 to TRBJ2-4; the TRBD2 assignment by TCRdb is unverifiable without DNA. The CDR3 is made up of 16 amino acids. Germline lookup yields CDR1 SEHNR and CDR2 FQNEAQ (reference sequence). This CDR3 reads CASSPSPYSEGNIQYF. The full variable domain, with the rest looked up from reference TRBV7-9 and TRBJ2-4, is DTGVSQNPRHKITKRGQNVTFRCDPISEHNRLYWYRQTLGQGPEFLTYFQNEAQLEKSRLLSDRFSAERPKGSFSTLEIQRTEQGDSAMYLCASSPSPYSEGNIQYFGAGTRLSVL.

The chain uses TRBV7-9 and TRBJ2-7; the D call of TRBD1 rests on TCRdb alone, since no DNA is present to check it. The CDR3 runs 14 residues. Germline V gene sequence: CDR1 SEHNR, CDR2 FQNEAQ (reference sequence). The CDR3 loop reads CASSQDMGDREQYF.

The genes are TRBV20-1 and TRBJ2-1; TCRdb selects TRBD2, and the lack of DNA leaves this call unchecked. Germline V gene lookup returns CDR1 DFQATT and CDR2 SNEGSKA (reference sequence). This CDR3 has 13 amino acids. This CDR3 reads CSASTPTYNEQFF.

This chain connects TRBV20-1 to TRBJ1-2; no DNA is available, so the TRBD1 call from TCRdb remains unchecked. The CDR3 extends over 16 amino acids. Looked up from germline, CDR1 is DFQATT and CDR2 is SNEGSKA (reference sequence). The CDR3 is CSALWDSPKENYGYTF.

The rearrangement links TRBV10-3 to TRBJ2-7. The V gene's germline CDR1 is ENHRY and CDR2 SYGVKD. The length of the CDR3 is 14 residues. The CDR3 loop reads CAISEGQEAYEQYF.

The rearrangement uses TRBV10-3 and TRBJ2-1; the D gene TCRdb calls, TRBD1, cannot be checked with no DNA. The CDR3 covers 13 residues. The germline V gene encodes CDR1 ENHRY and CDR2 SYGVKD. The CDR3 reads CAISEGGYNEQFF.

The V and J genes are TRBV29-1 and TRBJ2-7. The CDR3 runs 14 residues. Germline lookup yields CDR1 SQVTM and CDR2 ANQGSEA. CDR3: CSVDKIQGSYEQYF.

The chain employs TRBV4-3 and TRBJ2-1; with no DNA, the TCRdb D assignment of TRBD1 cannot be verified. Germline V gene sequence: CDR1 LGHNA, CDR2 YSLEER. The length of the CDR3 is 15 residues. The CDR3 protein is CASSQDPPPGNEQFF.

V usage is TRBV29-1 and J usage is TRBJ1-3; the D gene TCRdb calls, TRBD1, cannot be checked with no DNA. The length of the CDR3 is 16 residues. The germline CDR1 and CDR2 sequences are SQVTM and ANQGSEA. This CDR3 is CSVEDRDSRSGNTIYF.

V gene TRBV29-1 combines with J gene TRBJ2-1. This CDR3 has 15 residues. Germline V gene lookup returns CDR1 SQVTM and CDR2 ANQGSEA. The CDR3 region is CSVNIVDRSYNEQFF.

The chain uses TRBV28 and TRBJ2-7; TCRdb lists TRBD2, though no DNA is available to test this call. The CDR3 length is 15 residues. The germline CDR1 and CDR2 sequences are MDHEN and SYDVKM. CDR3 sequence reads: CASKPRQGRSYEQYF. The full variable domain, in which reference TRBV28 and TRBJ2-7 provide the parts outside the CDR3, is DVKVTQSSRYLVKRTGEKVFLECVQDMDHENMFWYRQDPGLGLRLIYFSYDVKMKEKGDIPEGYSVSREKKERFSLILESASTNQTSMYLCASKPRQGRSYEQYFGPGTRLTVT.

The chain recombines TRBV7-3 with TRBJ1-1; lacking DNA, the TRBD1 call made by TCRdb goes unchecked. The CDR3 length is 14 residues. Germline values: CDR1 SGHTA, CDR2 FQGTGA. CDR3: CASSLDRMTTEAFF.

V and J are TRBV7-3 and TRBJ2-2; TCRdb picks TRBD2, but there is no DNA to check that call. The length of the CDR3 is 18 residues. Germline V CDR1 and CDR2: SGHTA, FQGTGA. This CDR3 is CASSLKGLAGENTGELFF.

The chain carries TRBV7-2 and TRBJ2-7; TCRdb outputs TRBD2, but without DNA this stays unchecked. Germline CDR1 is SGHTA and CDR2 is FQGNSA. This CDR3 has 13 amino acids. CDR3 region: CASSGLAGLEQYF.

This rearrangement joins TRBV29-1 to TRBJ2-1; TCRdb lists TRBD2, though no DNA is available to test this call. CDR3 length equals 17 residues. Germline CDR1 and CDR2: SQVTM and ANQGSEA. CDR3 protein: CSVEGSGSGGSYNEQFF.

The CDR3 loop is CSARDDSTEAFF. The rearrangement uses TRBV20-1 and TRBJ1-1; as DNA is missing, the TRBD1 call by TCRdb cannot be tested. The CDR3 sequence is 12 residues long. Germline V gene data show CDR1 as DFQATT and CDR2 as SNEGSKA (reference sequence).

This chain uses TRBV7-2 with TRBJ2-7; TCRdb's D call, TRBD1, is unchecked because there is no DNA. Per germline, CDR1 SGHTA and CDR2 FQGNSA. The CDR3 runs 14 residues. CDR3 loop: CASSLNPGFYEQYF.

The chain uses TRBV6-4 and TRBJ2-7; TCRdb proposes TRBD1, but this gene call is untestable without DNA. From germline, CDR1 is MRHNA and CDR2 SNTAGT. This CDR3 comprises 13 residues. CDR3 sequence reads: CASSDGTGGEQYF.

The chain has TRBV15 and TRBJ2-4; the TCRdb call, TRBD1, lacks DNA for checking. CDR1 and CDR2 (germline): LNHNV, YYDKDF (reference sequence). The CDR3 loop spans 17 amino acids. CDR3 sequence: CATGARDPRRGENIQYF.

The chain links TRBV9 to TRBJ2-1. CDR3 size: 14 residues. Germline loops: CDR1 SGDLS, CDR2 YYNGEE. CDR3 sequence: CASSAEDSSNEQFF. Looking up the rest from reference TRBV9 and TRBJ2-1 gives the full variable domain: DSGVTQTPKHLITATGQRVTLRCSPRSGDLSVYWYQQSLDQGLQFLIQYYNGEERAKGNILERFSAQQFPDLHSELNLSSLELGDSALYFCASSAEDSSNEQFFGPGTRLTVL.

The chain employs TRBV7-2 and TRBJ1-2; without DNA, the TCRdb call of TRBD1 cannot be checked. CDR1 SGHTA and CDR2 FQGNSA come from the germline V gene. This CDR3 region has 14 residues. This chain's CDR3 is CASSPTRVNYGYTF. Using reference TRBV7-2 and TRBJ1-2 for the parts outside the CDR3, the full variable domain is GAGVSQSPSNKVTEKGKDVELRCDPISGHTALYWYRQSLGQGLEFLIYFQGNSAPDKSGLPSDRFSAERTGGSVSTLTIQRTQQEDSAVYLCASSPTRVNYGYTFGSGTRLTVV.

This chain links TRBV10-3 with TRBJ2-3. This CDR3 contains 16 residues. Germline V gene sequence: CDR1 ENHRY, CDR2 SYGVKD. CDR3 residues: CAISESIGDWADTQYF.

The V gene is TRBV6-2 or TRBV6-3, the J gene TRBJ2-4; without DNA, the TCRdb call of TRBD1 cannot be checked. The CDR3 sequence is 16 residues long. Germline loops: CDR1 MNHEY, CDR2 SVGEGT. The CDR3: CASSYPPGAKGNIQYF.

CDR3 loop: CASSVRSGGYNEQFF. The chain joins TRBV9 to TRBJ2-1; with no DNA, the TCRdb D assignment of TRBD2 cannot be verified. CDR1 SGDLS and CDR2 YYNGEE come from the germline V gene. The CDR3 contains 15 residues.

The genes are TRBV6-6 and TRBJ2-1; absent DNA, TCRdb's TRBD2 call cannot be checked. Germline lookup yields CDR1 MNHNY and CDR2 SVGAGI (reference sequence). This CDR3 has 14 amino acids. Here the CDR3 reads CASILEDPDHEQFF.

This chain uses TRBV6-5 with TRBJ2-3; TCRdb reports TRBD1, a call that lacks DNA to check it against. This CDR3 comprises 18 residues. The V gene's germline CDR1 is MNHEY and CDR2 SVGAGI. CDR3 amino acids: CASSSGTGGLVRTDTQYF.

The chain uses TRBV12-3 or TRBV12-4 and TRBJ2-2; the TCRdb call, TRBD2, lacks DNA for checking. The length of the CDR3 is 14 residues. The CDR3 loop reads CASGGGIGTGELFF.